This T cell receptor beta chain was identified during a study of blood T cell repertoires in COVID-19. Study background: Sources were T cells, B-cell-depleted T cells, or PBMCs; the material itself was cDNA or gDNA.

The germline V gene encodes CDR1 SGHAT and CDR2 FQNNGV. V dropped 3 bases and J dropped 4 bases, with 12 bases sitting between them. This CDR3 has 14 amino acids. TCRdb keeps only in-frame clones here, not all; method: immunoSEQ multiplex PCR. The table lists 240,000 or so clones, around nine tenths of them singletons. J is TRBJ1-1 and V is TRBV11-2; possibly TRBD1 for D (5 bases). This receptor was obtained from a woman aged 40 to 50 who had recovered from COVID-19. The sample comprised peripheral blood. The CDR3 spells CASSFRRGGTEAFF. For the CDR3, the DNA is TGTGCCAGCAGCTTCCGGCGGGGGGGCACTGAAGCTTTCTTT.